This TCR beta chain appears in the sequencing data of a study of blood T cells in healthy people across ages. PCR was performed a second time for about 6 to 11 cycles using a sample-barcoded 5' primer and a J-beta primer mix. TCRdb itself ran the 5' RACE reads through MiXCR, one entry per CDR3 protein. Of some 760,000 distinct CDR3 sequences in the sample, 20% to 30% were seen once. These data also formed part of another study, on T cells of mothers and their children.

Sequencing was carried out using blood. The clonotype originates from a boy between 10 and 17 years old in good health.

CDR3 loop: CASSYSGVREAFF. The CDR3 DNA reads as TGTGCCAGCAGTTACTCGGGCGTTCGGGAAGCTTTCTTT. V gene TRBV6-5 combines with J gene TRBJ1-1, with D hard to call. From germline, CDR1 is MNHEY and CDR2 SVGAGI. The V end was cut by 0 bases, the J end by 8 bases, with 10 bases between. The CDR3 is made up of 13 amino acids.